Presented here are 9 T cell receptor beta chains from one specimen sequenced in a study of cytomegalovirus exposure and HLA in healthy donors. The PCR had 60 Vbeta and 13 Jbeta primers. The protocol was immunoSEQ multiplex PCR, while the TCRdb copy is restricted to in-frame clones and leaves out a portion. The sample gives around 90,000 clones, around four fifths of which show up once; approximately 3% is in the top ten. The material sequenced was PBMCs. The receptors were gathered from a man aged 30 to 45 in good health and CMV-seronegative.

The chain carries TRBV7-8 and TRBJ2-1, with 9 bases lining up with TRBD2. The ends lost 2 bases at V and 8 bases at J; junction bases unmatched: 7. Germline-derived CDR1 and CDR2 are SGHVS and FQNEAQ. This CDR3 comprises 15 residues. CDR3 loop: CASSLISGGNYEQFF. As DNA, the CDR3 is TGTGCCAGCAGCTTAATAAGCGGGGGGAACTATGAGCAGTTCTTC.

The rearrangement links TRBV13 to TRBJ1-1; 10 nucleotides match TRBD1. Germline V lookup: CDR1 PRHDT, CDR2 FYEKMQ (reference sequence). V shed 5 bases and J 1 base; nucleotides not matched to a gene: 13. The CDR3 length is 18 residues. CDR3 DNA: TGTGCCAGCAGCGGAAGACCGGGACAGGGGACCCAGAACACTGAAGCTTTCTTT. Its translation: CASSGRPGQGTQNTEAFF.

This clone has a handful of counts. V usage is TRBV5-5 and J usage is TRBJ1-2; the D gene is possibly TRBD1 (6 bases). V lost 1 base to trimming and J lost 4 bases, with 14 bases between them. There are 15 residues in the CDR3. Germline CDR1 and CDR2: SGHKS and YYEKEE (reference sequence). The CDR3 here is CASSLSQGSSYGYTF. The CDR3 region has the DNA TGTGCCAGCAGCTTGTCGCAGGGGTCCTCCTATGGCTACACCTTC.

The rearrangement uses TRBV28 and TRBJ1-1; 12 nucleotides align to TRBD1. V dropped 3 bases and J dropped 2; count of bases not matched to a gene: 4. The V gene's germline CDR1 is MDHEN and CDR2 SYDVKM. The CDR3 spans 16 residues. Here the CDR3 DNA reads TGTGCCAGCAGTTTGGGGGACAGGGGGCTTAACACTGAAGCTTTCTTT. Protein sequence: CASSLGDRGLNTEAFF.

This chain connects TRBV6-6 to TRBJ2-1, with TRBD2 as a possible D gene (7 bases). V shed 0 bases and J shed 5 bases, with 14 bases lying between them. CDR1 MNHNY and CDR2 SVGAGI come from the germline V gene (reference sequence). The CDR3 contains 16 residues. CDR3 in amino acids: CASSYSVGGAHNEQFF. CDR3 nucleotides: TGTGCCAGCAGTTACTCAGTGGGGGGGGCCCACAATGAGCAGTTCTTC.

This clone was counted once. The gene calls are TRBV15 and TRBJ2-3, with a tentative D call TRBD2 (6 bases). Looked up from germline, CDR1 is LNHNV and CDR2 is YYDKDF (reference sequence). The CDR3 sequence is 18 residues long. Trimming removed 1 base at V and 2 bases at J, with 19 bases between. DNA for the CDR3: TGTGCCACCAGCAGAGTTGGGACTCAACCTCTTGACACAGATACGCAGTATTTT. It yields the protein CATSRVGTQPLDTDTQYF. The full variable domain, its missing parts supplied by reference TRBV15 and TRBJ2-3, is DAMVIQNPRYQVTQFGKPVTLSCSQTLNHNVMYWYQQKSSQAPKLLFHYYDKDFNNEADTPDNFQSRRPNTSFCFLDIRSPGLGDTAMYLCATSRVGTQPLDTDTQYFGPGTRLTVL.

This clone occurred once. The chain recombines TRBV5-4 with TRBJ1-6, with 10 positions matching TRBD1. V shed 4 bases and J 8 bases; nucleotides not matched to a gene: 9. Germline CDR1 SGHNT, CDR2 YYREEE (reference sequence). The CDR3 consists of 16 residues. For the CDR3, the DNA is TGTGCCAGCAGCCGGGGTATGGACAGGGGGGATTCACCCCTCCACTTT. It translates to CASSRGMDRGDSPLHF.

This chain connects TRBV7-2 to TRBJ1-5; weak D call: TRBD1 (6 bases). The CDR3 length is 15 residues. CDR1 SGHTA and CDR2 FQGNSA come from the germline V gene. V was trimmed by 1 base and J by 6 bases, leaving 13 bases between them. The CDR3 is CASSLGTGQGQPQHF. The CDR3, as DNA: TGTGCCAGCAGCTTAGGCACAGGGCAGGGTCAGCCCCAGCATTTT.

V and J are TRBV18 and TRBJ1-1; D call uncertain. The V and J ends lost 4 bases and 5 bases respectively, with 17 bases between them. CDR1 and CDR2 from the germline V gene are KGHSH and LQKENI. The CDR3 totals 15 residues. The chain's CDR3 is CASSQAGSDNTEAFF. DNA for the CDR3: TGTGCCAGCTCACAAGCGGGGTCCGATAATACTGAAGCTTTCTTT.